This T cell receptor beta chain was recorded in a study of T cells in Graves' hyperthyroidism and ophthalmopathy. CDR3 length: 16 amino acids. V gave up 5 bases and J gave up 0 bases; unmatched junction bases: 6. CDR1 and CDR2 (germline): SEHNR, FQNEAQ (reference sequence). This clonotype appeared a few times. Amplified TCR beta CDR3 regions came from RNA transcripts. The HTBI primer set served for first-round RT-PCR of the TCR CDR3. TCRdb ran MiXCR on the multiplex PCR reads and lists one entry per CDR3 protein. The sample contains hundreds of thousands of distinct CDR3 sequences, around 20% of which appear only once.

Sequenced: blood. The chain joins TRBV7-9 to TRBJ1-4; 7 positions agree with TRBD1. This TCR came from a woman in her fifties or sixties with Graves' hyperthyroidism that later progressed to Graves' ophthalmopathy. CDR3 region: CASSPTGVSTNEKLFF. The CDR3 region has the DNA TGTGCCAGCAGCCCAACAGGGGTCTCAACTAATGAAAAACTGTTTTTT.